This entry lists 26 T cell receptor beta chains sequenced from one sample in a study of blood T cell repertoires in COVID-19. The protocol was immunoSEQ multiplex PCR, while the TCRdb copy is restricted to in-frame clones and leaves out a portion. The sample gives some 50,000 clones, 75% to 85% of which show up once; 7% to 10% is in the top ten. Sequencing input: peripheral blood. All receptors derive from a man older than 75 in a cohort sampled during active COVID-19.

The CDR3 nucleotides are TGTGCCAGTAGTGGACCTGGGGGCGGCGAGCAGTACTTC. Its translation is CASSGPGGGEQYF. The rearrangement links TRBV19 to TRBJ2-7; tentative D call: TRBD1 (6 bases). From germline, CDR1 is LNHDA and CDR2 SQIVND (reference sequence). Trimming pared 5 bases from V and 6 bases from J, leaving 14 bases between. The CDR3 is made up of 13 amino acids.

CDR3 residues: CASSGWTGGLNTEAFF. CDR3 coding DNA: TGTGCCAGTAGTGGATGGACAGGGGGCTTGAACACTGAAGCTTTCTTT. The rearrangement links TRBV19 to TRBJ1-1; TRBD1 aligns across 11 bases. The CDR3 is 16 amino acids. Germline trimming cut 5 bases from V and 0 bases from J; bases unmatched to any gene: 5. Germline V gene lookup returns CDR1 LNHDA and CDR2 SQIVND (reference sequence).

This chain's CDR3 is CASSPPAGGRTGELFF. CDR3 DNA: TGTGCCAGCTCACCACCAGCGGGAGGGCGGACCGGGGAGCTGTTTTTT. The chain couples TRBV18 to TRBJ2-2, with TRBD2 identical over 10 bases. The V gene end was trimmed by 0 bases and the J gene end by 5 bases; junction bases not matched to a gene: 3. CDR1 KGHSH and CDR2 LQKENI come from the germline V gene. The CDR3 sequence is 16 residues long. Complete variable domain (other parts from reference TRBV18 and TRBJ2-2): NAGVMQNPRHLVRRRGQEARLRCSPMKGHSHVYWYRQLPEEGLKFMVYLQKENIIDESGMPKERFSAEFPKEGPSILRIQQVVRGDSAAYFCASSPPAGGRTGELFFGEGSRLTVL.

The V and J genes are TRBV7-9 and TRBJ2-7; D might be TRBD1 (6 bases). V gave up 5 bases and J gave up 2 bases, with 13 bases separating them. CDR3 length equals 14 residues. Germline V gene lookup returns CDR1 SEHNR and CDR2 FQNEAQ (reference sequence). CDR3 nucleotides: TGTGCCAGCAGCGACGTCGACAGGCCCTACGAGCAGTACTTC. Amino acid sequence: CASSDVDRPYEQYF.

V and J are TRBV18 and TRBJ2-5; 9 positions agree with TRBD1. Germline V lookup: CDR1 KGHSH, CDR2 LQKENI. The CDR3 loop spans 17 amino acids. The J segment lost 5 bases and the V segment lost 3 bases, leaving 13 bases of the junction unmatched. The DNA of the CDR3 is TGTGCCAGCTCACCCGTAAGACTTAATACAGGGGGCGAGACCCAGTACTTC. This translates into CASSPVRLNTGGETQYF.

The chain is built from TRBV5-1 and TRBJ2-5; 8 nucleotides align to TRBD2. In germline, CDR1 is SGHRS, CDR2 YFSETQ. The V gene end was trimmed by 4 bases and the J gene end by 4 bases; junction bases not matched to a gene: 9. The CDR3 totals 15 residues. The CDR3 protein is CASSGRSGGRETQYF. CDR3 in DNA: TGCGCCAGCAGCGGAAGATCGGGAGGGAGAGAGACCCAGTACTTC.

The chain combines TRBV7-2 with TRBJ2-5, with a possible D match to TRBD1 (6 bases). The V gene's germline CDR1 is SGHTA and CDR2 FQGNSA. CDR3 length equals 13 residues. The V and J ends lost 2 bases and 4 bases respectively, with 8 bases between them. The CDR3: CASSLNRVETQYF. Written as DNA, the CDR3 is TGTGCCAGCAGCTTAAACAGGGTAGAGACCCAGTACTTC.

V is TRBV18 and J is TRBJ1-2; D call uncertain. The CDR3 contains 14 residues. The germline V gene has CDR1 KGHSH and CDR2 LQKENI. Trimming stripped 1 base from V and 4 bases from J, with 10 bases between. The DNA for the CDR3 is TGTGCCAGCTCACCACGCCCAGACACCTATGGCTACACCTTC. This sequence encodes CASSPRPDTYGYTF.

This clone appeared once. V usage is TRBV27 and J usage is TRBJ2-5; D may be TRBD1 (6 bases). The germline CDR1 and CDR2 sequences are MNHEY and SMNVEV (reference sequence). Trimming cost V 6 bases and J 2 bases, with 16 bases left between them. The CDR3 loop spans 15 amino acids. The CDR3 coding sequence is TGTGCCAGCAGAAAAATCTACAGGGTTCAAGAGACCCAGTACTTC. Translating it yields CASRKIYRVQETQYF.

This clone has just one count. J is TRBJ2-1 and V is TRBV28; TRBD1 matches at 7 bases. Germline V gene data show CDR1 as MDHEN and CDR2 as SYDVKM. CDR3 length: 15 residues. With 5 bases clipped from V and 14 bases from J, the junction kept 18 bases outside the gene matches. The CDR3 is CASSQTGTVTAIEFF. The CDR3 DNA reads TGTGCCAGCAGTCAAACCGGGACAGTAACCGCAATCGAGTTCTTC.

This chain joins TRBV27 and TRBJ2-7; D possibly corresponds to TRBD1 (7 bases). Germline V gene lookup returns CDR1 MNHEY and CDR2 SMNVEV (reference sequence). The CDR3 covers 14 residues. Trimming stripped 3 bases from V and 5 bases from J, with 14 bases between. The CDR3 loop reads CASSFGQGGHEQYF. The CDR3 bases are TGTGCCAGCAGTTTCGGCCAGGGGGGCCACGAGCAGTACTTC.

V gene TRBV29-1 combines with J gene TRBJ2-2; the match to TRBD2 covers 7 bases. CDR1 is SQVTM, CDR2 ANQGSEA, per germline. The CDR3 has 15 amino acids. Trimming took 4 bases from V and 2 from J; bases not matched to a gene: 7. CDR3: CSVVMREYNTGELFF. As DNA, the CDR3 is TGCAGCGTTGTGATGCGGGAGTATAACACCGGGGAGCTGTTTTTT.

The rearrangement uses TRBV18 and TRBJ2-3, with 8 bases that match TRBD1. Trimming at V came to 3 bases and at J to 4 bases, leaving 3 bases not matched to a gene. The germline gives CDR1 KGHSH, CDR2 LQKENI. The CDR3 length is 14 residues. DNA of the CDR3: TGTGCCAGCTCACCTGACAGGGGAGCAGATACGCAGTATTTT. It translates to CASSPDRGADTQYF.

This chain connects TRBV5-1 to TRBJ2-3, with D maybe TRBD2 (5 bases). The CDR3 has 14 residues. CDR1 is SGHRS, CDR2 YFSETQ, per germline. V lost 0 bases and J 5 bases, leaving 10 bases between the germline ends. CDR3: CASSLARREDTQYF. CDR3 DNA sequence: TGCGCCAGCAGCTTGGCGCGTCGGGAAGATACGCAGTATTTT.

This clone was seen a single time. The V and J genes are TRBV29-1 and TRBJ2-1, with a possible D match to TRBD2 (6 bases). The germline V gene encodes CDR1 SQVTM and CDR2 ANQGSEA. This CDR3 is built from 13 residues. V was clipped by 1 base and J by 2 bases, with 6 bases between them. The CDR3 is CSVEAGAYNEQFF. DNA for the CDR3: TGCAGCGTTGAAGCGGGAGCCTACAATGAGCAGTTCTTC.

The V gene is TRBV28, the J gene TRBJ2-7; D may be TRBD2 (6 bases). Germline loops: CDR1 MDHEN, CDR2 SYDVKM. CDR3 size: 12 residues. Trimming removed 6 bases at V and 2 bases at J, with 8 bases between. CDR3 in DNA: TGTGCCAGCAGGGGGACTCCCTACGAGCAGTACTTC. As protein: CASRGTPYEQYF.

This clone was seen a single time. The gene calls are TRBV5-1 and TRBJ1-4; D may be TRBD1 (6 bases). The CDR3 consists of 15 residues. V was shortened by 0 bases and J by 6 bases, with 12 bases between the two germline ends. Germline V gives CDR1 SGHRS, CDR2 YFSETQ. DNA for the CDR3: TGCGCCAGCAGCTTGGTGGGACACGGGGATGAAAAACTGTTTTTT. Protein product: CASSLVGHGDEKLFF.

The sample holds one count of this clone. V is TRBV28 and J is TRBJ1-2; 7 nucleotides agree with TRBD1. CDR1 and CDR2 from the germline V gene are MDHEN and SYDVKM. The CDR3 runs to 12 residues. V shed 8 bases and J 2 bases; nucleotides not matched to a gene: 2. The CDR3 loop reads CASRGQNYGYTF. For the CDR3, the DNA is TGTGCCAGCCGGGGACAGAACTATGGCTACACCTTC.

In this sample, this clone turned up a few times. The V call is TRBV20-1, the J call TRBJ1-1; 8 bases match TRBD1. Trimming cost V 4 bases and J 10 bases; bases outside gene matches: 2. This CDR3 comprises 10 residues. Germline V lookup: CDR1 DFQATT, CDR2 SNEGSKA (reference sequence). CDR3: CSATQGAAFF. The DNA of the CDR3 is TGCAGTGCTACCCAGGGGGCAGCTTTCTTT.

The rearrangement links TRBV5-1 to TRBJ2-1; 12 bases align to TRBD2. The CDR3 sequence is 18 residues long. Trimming cost V 4 bases and J 4 bases; bases outside gene matches: 12. Germline V CDR1 and CDR2: SGHRS, YFSETQ. The CDR3 region has the DNA TGCGCCAGCAGCGTGGAGGGGACTAGCGGGTTTAATTACAATGAGCAGTTCTTC. Protein: CASSVEGTSGFNYNEQFF.

J is TRBJ1-1 and V is TRBV3-1 (or the pseudogene TRBV3-2); D possibly corresponds to TRBD1 (5 bases). Trimming cost V 1 base and J 3 bases, with 12 bases left between them. The CDR3 is 15 amino acids. Germline V gene lookup returns CDR1 LGHDT and CDR2 YNNKEL (reference sequence). The CDR3, as DNA: TGTGCCAGCAGCCAAGGGGTGGGGGGGTACACTGAAGCTTTCTTT. Its translation is CASSQGVGGYTEAFF.

The chain uses TRBV4-1 and TRBJ2-5, with 13 bases matching TRBD2. The germline CDR1 and CDR2 sequences are MGHRA and YSYEKL. The CDR3 is 17 amino acids. Trimming removed 3 bases from V and 5 bases from J; junction bases left unmatched: 9. Here the CDR3 DNA reads TGCGCCAGCAGCCAGGGGAGGACTAGCGGGGGTGGGGAGACCCAGTACTTC. As protein: CASSQGRTSGGGETQYF.

The chain employs TRBV4-3 and TRBJ1-1; D is uncertain. Trimming removed 0 bases from V and 6 bases from J, with 17 bases in between. CDR1 is LGHNA, CDR2 YSLEER, per germline. CDR3 length equals 16 residues. This chain's CDR3 is CASSQDQGYGVSEAFF. The DNA for the CDR3 is TGCGCCAGCAGCCAAGATCAAGGCTACGGGGTCTCTGAAGCTTTCTTT.

CDR3 in amino acids: CASSEHRGRRANEKLFF. The CDR3 DNA reads as TGTGCCAGCAGTGAACACAGGGGGCGCAGGGCTAATGAAAAACTGTTTTTT. The rearrangement joins TRBV2 to TRBJ1-4; TRBD1 matches at 9 bases. The CDR3 is made up of 17 amino acids. CDR1 and CDR2 (germline): SNHLY, FYNNEI. V lost 2 bases to trimming and J lost 3 bases; unmatched junction nucleotides: 7. Looking up the rest from reference TRBV2 and TRBJ1-4 gives the full variable domain: EPEVTQTPSHQVTQMGQEVILRCVPISNHLYFYWYRQILGQKVEFLVSFYNNEISEKSEIFDDQFSVERPDGSNFTLKIRSTKLEDSAMYFCASSEHRGRRANEKLFFGSGTQLSVL.

This clone came up once. At one of its ends the junction is not consistent with the germline gene, which may arise from a read error. V is TRBV4-1 and J is TRBJ1-6; D is unclear. The CDR3 spans 13 residues. Germline lookup yields CDR1 MGHRA and CDR2 YSYEKL. This CDR3 reads CASSQDLLTARDF. CDR3 nucleotides: TGCGCCAGCAGCCAAGATTTACTAACGGCACGGGACTTT.

This clone was recorded only once. The V and J genes are TRBV30 and TRBJ1-3; D is uncertain. CDR3 size: 13 residues. CDR1 is GTSNPN, CDR2 SVGIG, per germline (reference sequence). The germline V and J ends were trimmed by 6 bases and 4 bases, with 13 bases remaining between them. The CDR3 spells CACTTPQGNTIYF. The CDR3 region has the DNA TGTGCCTGCACCACACCACAGGGAAACACCATATATTTT.